The 17 T cell receptor beta chains presented below share a single source sample, sequenced in a study of regulatory T cells in long-lasting Graves disease. Building the TCR beta libraries relied on iRepertoire HTBI primers, and CDR3 regions underwent Arm-PCR. Each CDR3 protein gets one entry after TCRdb re-called the multiplex PCR reads with MiXCR. This sample has 300,000 to 400,000 distinct CDR3 sequences, with about 19% found just once. Time point of the sample: persistent/refractory GD, antithyroid drugs over 5 years with positive TRAb. PBMCs provided the RNA from which the TCR library was made. The material sequenced was peripheral blood mononuclear cells (PBMCs), taken when the disease was refractory, from a patient treated with antithyroid drugs. The origin of the receptors is a female donor with Graves disease.

This clonotype appeared many times. The CDR3 DNA follows: TGTGCCAGCAGCAGGGACAGCTCCCAAGAGACCCAGTACTTC. Its translation is CASSRDSSQETQYF. This chain links TRBV11-3 with TRBJ2-5; TRBD1 agrees at 7 bases. Germline V CDR1 and CDR2: SGHNT, YENEEA. The CDR3 runs to 14 residues. V was pared by 5 bases and J by 1 base, with 4 bases of the junction left unmatched.

Concerning this clonotype itself: This clone may be a read error of a much larger clone one base away. This sequence joins TRBV7-2 and TRBJ1-2, with D perhaps TRBD1 (5 bases). The CDR3 sequence is 14 residues long. Per the germline V gene, CDR1 is SGHTA and CDR2 is FQGNSA. Trimming stripped 1 base from V and 7 bases from J, with 13 bases between. This CDR3 is CASSLGGAGLGYTF. The DNA of the CDR3 is TGTGCCAGCAGCTTAGGAGGGGCAGGACTTGGCTACACCTTC.

This clonotype has at least ten counts. The CDR3 loop is CASSTAGTLGEQYF. The CDR3 bases are TGTGCCAGCAGCACCGCCGGGACGTTGGGGGAGCAGTACTTC. This chain uses TRBV11-2 with TRBJ2-7; D assignment may be TRBD1 or TRBD2 (5 bases each). The CDR3 is 14 residues long. Per germline, CDR1 SGHAT and CDR2 FQNNGV. The germline V and J ends were trimmed by 5 bases and 7 bases, with 18 bases remaining between them.

The rearrangement links TRBV6-2 or TRBV6-3 to TRBJ2-1; 10 bases fit TRBD2. The CDR3 is made up of 13 amino acids. With V trimmed by 6 bases and J by 7 bases, 3 bases remained unmatched. Germline V lookup: CDR1 MNHEY, CDR2 SVGEGT. Here the CDR3 DNA reads TGTGCCAGCAGGACGACTAGCGGGAATGAGCAGTTCTTC. Encoded protein: CASRTTSGNEQFF.

This clonotype was found a few times. The V and J genes are TRBV20-1 and TRBJ1-5; D unclear. Trimming shortened V by 1 base and J by 0 bases, and 16 bases separated the two germline ends. CDR3 length equals 17 residues. In germline, CDR1 is DFQATT, CDR2 SNEGSKA (reference sequence). For the CDR3, the DNA is TGCAGTGCTAGAGGGGCCAGTCGGATATATAGCAATCAGCCCCAGCATTTT. It is translated as CSARGASRIYSNQPQHF.

As to this clonotype: Since a much larger clone is just one base distant, this may be a read error. The chain links TRBV12-3 or TRBV12-4 to TRBJ2-5, with D possibly matching TRBD1 (6 bases). The CDR3 runs 19 residues. V was pared by 4 bases and J by 5 bases, with 29 bases between. CDR3 sequence reads: CASSWTVGMGQGPLETQYF. The CDR3 DNA is TGTGCCAGCAGTTGGACAGTTGGGATGGGGCAGGGCCCTCTGGAGACCCAGTACTTC.

The chain is built from TRBV29-1 and TRBJ1-1; 10 bases are a match to TRBD1. Germline values: CDR1 SQVTM, CDR2 ANQGSEA. V was pared by 3 bases and J by 7 bases, with 11 bases of the junction left unmatched. The CDR3 has 15 residues. CDR3 sequence: CSVDLGQGGSGEAFF. Here the CDR3 DNA reads TGCAGCGTTGACCTTGGACAGGGGGGTTCCGGTGAAGCTTTCTTT.

V gene TRBV15 combines with J gene TRBJ2-7; D could derive from TRBD1 or TRBD2 (5 bases each). The V gene lost 0 bases and the J gene lost 0 bases, with 9 bases spanning the gap. Germline values: CDR1 LNHNV, CDR2 YYDKDF (reference sequence). The CDR3 sequence is 15 residues long. CDR3 DNA: TGTGCCACCAGCAGAGATCCAGGGAGCTCCTACGAGCAGTACTTC. This sequence encodes CATSRDPGSSYEQYF.

This clonotype was seen many times. J is TRBJ2-5 and V is TRBV6-1; D is unresolved. The CDR3 is 14 residues long. V was clipped by 6 bases and J by 4 bases, with 15 bases between them. Germline V gives CDR1 MNHNS, CDR2 SASEGT. CDR3 nucleotide sequence: TGTGCCAGCAGCATCGGAACTGTGCGAGAGACCCAGTACTTC. Translation: CASSIGTVRETQYF.

This clonotype has ten or more counts. The chain couples TRBV2 to TRBJ1-2; D gene uncertain. Germline CDR1 is SNHLY and CDR2 is FYNNEI. The CDR3 extends over 12 amino acids. Deletions cut 6 bases from V and 1 base from J, with 6 bases between. The CDR3 loop is CASRRSNYGYTF. The CDR3 DNA sequence: TGTGCCAGCAGGAGAAGTAACTATGGCTACACCTTC.

The chain employs TRBV5-1 and TRBJ2-7; D uncertain. The CDR3 contains 13 residues. From germline, CDR1 is SGHRS and CDR2 YFSETQ. Trimming shortened V by 5 bases and J by 2 bases, and 11 bases separated the two germline ends. As DNA, the CDR3 is TGCGCCAGCAGTTCTCTGGCAGCCTACGAGCAGTACTTC. Its translation is CASSSLAAYEQYF.

This clonotype came up a few times. J is TRBJ2-1 and V is TRBV13, with D unclear. Trimming pared 8 bases from V and 0 bases from J, leaving 17 bases between. CDR1 PRHDT and CDR2 FYEKMQ come from the germline V gene (reference sequence). The CDR3 loop spans 16 amino acids. CDR3 DNA sequence: TGTGCCAGCTCCCCCATCGGAAACAGCTCCTACAATGAGCAGTTCTTC. Its translation: CASSPIGNSSYNEQFF.

This clonotype was detected ten times or more. The chain uses TRBV10-3 and TRBJ1-1; D call uncertain. Germline CDR1 ENHRY, CDR2 SYGVKD. Deletions cut 0 bases from V and 1 base from J, with 9 bases between. CDR3 length: 15 amino acids. CDR3 region: CAISESTRGNTEAFF. As DNA, the CDR3 is TGTGCCATCAGTGAGTCGACTCGGGGGAACACTGAAGCTTTCTTT.

This clonotype was seen ten or more times. The chain links TRBV3-1 to TRBJ1-1; 8 bases map to TRBD1. V dropped 5 bases and J dropped 1; count of bases not matched to a gene: 6. The germline CDR1 and CDR2 sequences are LGHDT and YNNKEL (reference sequence). The length of the CDR3 is 15 residues. The CDR3 sequence is CASSAWTGWNTEAFF. CDR3 nucleotides: TGTGCCAGCAGCGCCTGGACAGGGTGGAACACTGAAGCTTTCTTT.

The chain has TRBV19 and TRBJ1-5, with 12 bases matching TRBD1. Germline CDR1 is LNHDA and CDR2 is SQIVND (reference sequence). CDR3 length equals 18 residues. The V segment lost 6 bases and the J segment 0 bases; nucleotides outside the gene matches: 9. CDR3 coding DNA: TGTGCCAGTAGCCTAATGGGACAGGGGGCTCTTAGCAATCAGCCCCAGCATTTT. Translating gives CASSLMGQGALSNQPQHF. Supplemented by reference TRBV19 and TRBJ1-5, the full variable domain reads DGGITQSPKYLFRKEGQNVTLSCEQNLNHDAMYWYRQDPGQGLRLIYYSQIVNDFQKGDIAEGYSVSREKKESFPLTVTSAQKNPTAFYLCASSLMGQGALSNQPQHFGDGTRLSIL.

This clonotype showed up just a few times. Germline is not matched at one junction end, which may reflect a read error. The gene calls are TRBV4-1 and TRBJ2-5, with TRBD2 matching over 7 bases. Per germline, CDR1 MGHRA and CDR2 YSYEKL. This CDR3 has 14 amino acids. In nucleotides, the CDR3 is TGCGCCAGCAGCCACCCTAGCGGACAAGAGGCCCAGTACTTC. Translation gives CASSHPSGQEAQYF.

This clonotype showed up many times. The rearrangement links TRBV7-8 to TRBJ2-5; 9 bases align to TRBD1. Losses at the gene ends were 0 bases for V and 3 bases for J; bases not matched to a gene: 2. The CDR3 consists of 15 residues. CDR1 and CDR2 (germline): SGHVS, FQNEAQ. CDR3 sequence (DNA): TGTGCCAGCAGCTTAGCGGACAGGGGAGAAGAGACCCAGTACTTC. This translates into CASSLADRGEETQYF. The full variable domain, rest sourced from reference TRBV7-8 and TRBJ2-5, is GAGVSQSPRYKVAKRGQDVALRCDPISGHVSLFWYQQALGQGPEFLTYFQNEAQLDKSGLPSDRFFAERPEGSVSTLKIQRTQQEDSAVYLCASSLADRGEETQYFGPGTRLLVL.